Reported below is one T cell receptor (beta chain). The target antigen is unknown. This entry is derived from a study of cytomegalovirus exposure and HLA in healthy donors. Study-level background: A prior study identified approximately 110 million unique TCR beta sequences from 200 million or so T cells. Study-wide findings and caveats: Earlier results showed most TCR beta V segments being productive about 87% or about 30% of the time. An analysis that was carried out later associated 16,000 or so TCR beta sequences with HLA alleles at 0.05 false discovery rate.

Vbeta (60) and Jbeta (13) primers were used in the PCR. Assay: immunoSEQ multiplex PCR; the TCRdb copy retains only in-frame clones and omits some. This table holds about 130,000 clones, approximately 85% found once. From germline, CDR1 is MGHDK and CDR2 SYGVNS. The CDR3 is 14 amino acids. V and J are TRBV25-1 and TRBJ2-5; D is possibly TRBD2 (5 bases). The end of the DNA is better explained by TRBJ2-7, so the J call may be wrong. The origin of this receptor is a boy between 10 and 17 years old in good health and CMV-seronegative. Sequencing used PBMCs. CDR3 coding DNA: TGTGCCAGCAGTGGTTCTAGTGCGGGCTACGAGCAGTACTTC. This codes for CASSGSSAGYEQYF.